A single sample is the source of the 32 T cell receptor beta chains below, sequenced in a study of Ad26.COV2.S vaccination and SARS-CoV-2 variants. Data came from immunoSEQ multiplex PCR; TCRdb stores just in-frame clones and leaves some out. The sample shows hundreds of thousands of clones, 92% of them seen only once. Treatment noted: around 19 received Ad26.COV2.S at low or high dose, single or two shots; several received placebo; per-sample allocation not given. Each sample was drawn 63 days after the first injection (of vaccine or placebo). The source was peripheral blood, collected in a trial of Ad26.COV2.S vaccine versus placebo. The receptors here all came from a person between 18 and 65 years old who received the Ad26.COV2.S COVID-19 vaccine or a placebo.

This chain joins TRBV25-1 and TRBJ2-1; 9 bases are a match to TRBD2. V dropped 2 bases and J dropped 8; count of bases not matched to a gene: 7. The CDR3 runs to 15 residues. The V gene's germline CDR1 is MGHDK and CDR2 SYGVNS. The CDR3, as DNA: TGTGCCAGCAGTGAAATAGGCGGGGGGGAGGATGAGCAGTTCTTC. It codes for CASSEIGGGEDEQFF.

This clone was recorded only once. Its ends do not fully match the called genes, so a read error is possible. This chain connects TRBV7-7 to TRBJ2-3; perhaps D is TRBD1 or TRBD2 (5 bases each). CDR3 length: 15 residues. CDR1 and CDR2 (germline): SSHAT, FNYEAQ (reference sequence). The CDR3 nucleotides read TGTGCTAGCAGCTGGGACCTATCTAGCACAGATACGCAGTATTTT. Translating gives CASSWDLSSTDTQYF.

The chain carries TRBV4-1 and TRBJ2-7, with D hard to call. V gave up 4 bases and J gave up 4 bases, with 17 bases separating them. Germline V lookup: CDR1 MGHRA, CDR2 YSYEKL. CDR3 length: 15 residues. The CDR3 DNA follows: TGCGCCAGCAGCCCAAATCGAGTAGGGCAATACGAGCAGTACTTC. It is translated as CASSPNRVGQYEQYF.

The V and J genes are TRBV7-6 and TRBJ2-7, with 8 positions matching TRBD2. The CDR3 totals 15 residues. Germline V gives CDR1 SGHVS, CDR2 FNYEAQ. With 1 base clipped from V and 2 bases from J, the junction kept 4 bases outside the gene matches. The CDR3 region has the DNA TGTGCCAGCAGCTTAGGGGCGGGGGGCACCTACGAGCAGTACTTC. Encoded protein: CASSLGAGGTYEQYF.

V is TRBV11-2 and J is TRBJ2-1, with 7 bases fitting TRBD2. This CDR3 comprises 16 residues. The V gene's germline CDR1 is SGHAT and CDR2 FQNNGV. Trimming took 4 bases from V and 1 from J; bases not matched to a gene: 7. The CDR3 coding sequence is TGTGCCAGCAGCTCCTTAAGCGGGGCGTCCTACAATGAGCAGTTCTTC. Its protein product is CASSSLSGASYNEQFF.

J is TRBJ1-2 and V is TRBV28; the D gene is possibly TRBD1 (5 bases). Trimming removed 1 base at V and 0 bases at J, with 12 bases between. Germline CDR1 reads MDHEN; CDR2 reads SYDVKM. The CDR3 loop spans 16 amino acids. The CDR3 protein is CASSLLGQAPNYGYTF. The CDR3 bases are TGTGCCAGCAGTTTATTGGGGCAGGCCCCTAACTATGGCTACACCTTC.

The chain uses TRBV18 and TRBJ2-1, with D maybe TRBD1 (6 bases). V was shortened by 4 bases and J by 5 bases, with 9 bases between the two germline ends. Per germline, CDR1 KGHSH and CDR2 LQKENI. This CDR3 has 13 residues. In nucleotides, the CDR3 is TGTGCCAGCTCACAAGACAGGAACAATGAGCAGTTCTTC. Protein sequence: CASSQDRNNEQFF.

The CDR3 region has the DNA TGTGCCAGCAGCTTAGGTCCCGCTAGGAGTTTGGGAGAGCAGTACTTC. This codes for CASSLGPARSLGEQYF. The V gene is TRBV7-8, the J gene TRBJ2-7; no definite D call. V lost 1 base to trimming and J lost 7 bases, with 20 bases between them. This CDR3 spans 16 amino acids. Looked up from germline, CDR1 is SGHVS and CDR2 is FQNEAQ.

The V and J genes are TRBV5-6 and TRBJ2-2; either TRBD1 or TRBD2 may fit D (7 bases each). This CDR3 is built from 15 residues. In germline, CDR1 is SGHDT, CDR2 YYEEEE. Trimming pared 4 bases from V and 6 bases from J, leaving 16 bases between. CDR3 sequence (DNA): TGTGCCAGCAGCCAAGACAGGGAGGGGGCCGGGGAGCTGTTTTTT. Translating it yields CASSQDREGAGELFF. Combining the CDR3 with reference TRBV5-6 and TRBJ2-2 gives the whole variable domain DAGVTQSPTHLIKTRGQQVTLRCSPKSGHDTVSWYQQALGQGPQFIFQYYEEEERQRGNFPDRFSGHQFPNYSSELNVNALLLGDSALYLCASSQDREGAGELFFGEGSRLTVL.

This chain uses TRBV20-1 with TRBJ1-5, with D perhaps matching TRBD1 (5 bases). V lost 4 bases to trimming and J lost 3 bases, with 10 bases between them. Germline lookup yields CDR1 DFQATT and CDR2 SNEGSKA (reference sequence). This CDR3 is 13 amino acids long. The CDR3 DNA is TGCAGTGCTACTGACAGCCACAATCAGCCCCAGCATTTT. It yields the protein CSATDSHNQPQHF.

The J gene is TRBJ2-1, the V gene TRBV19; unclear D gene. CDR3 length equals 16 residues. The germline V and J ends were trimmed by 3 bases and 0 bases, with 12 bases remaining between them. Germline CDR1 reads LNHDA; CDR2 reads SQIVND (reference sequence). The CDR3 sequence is CASSMGSLSSYNEQFF. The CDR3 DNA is TGTGCCAGTAGTATGGGCAGCCTCAGCTCCTACAATGAGCAGTTCTTC.

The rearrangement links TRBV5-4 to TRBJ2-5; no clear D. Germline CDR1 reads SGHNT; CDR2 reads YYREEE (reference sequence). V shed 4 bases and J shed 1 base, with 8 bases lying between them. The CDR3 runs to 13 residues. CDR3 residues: CASSGYSQETQYF. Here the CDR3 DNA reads TGTGCCAGCAGCGGATACAGCCAAGAGACCCAGTACTTC.

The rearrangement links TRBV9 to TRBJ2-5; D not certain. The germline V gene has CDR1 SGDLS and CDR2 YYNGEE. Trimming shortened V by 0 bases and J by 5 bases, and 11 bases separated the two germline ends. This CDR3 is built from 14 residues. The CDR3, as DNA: TGTGCCAGCAGCGTAGAAGGGCTAGGCGAGACCCAGTACTTC. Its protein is CASSVEGLGETQYF.

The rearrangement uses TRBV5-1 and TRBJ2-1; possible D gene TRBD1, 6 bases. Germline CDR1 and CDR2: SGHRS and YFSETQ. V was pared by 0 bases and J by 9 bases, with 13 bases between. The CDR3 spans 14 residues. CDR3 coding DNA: TGCGCCAGCAGCTTGGATGGGCGGACAGTTGAGCAGTTCTTC. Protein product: CASSLDGRTVEQFF.

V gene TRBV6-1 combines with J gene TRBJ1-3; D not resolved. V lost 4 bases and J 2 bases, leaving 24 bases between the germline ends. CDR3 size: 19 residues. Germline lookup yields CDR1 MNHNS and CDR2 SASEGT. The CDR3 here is CASSVTRLPSSRTGNTIYF. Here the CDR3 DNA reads TGTGCCAGCAGTGTGACTAGGCTACCGTCCTCTCGGACTGGAAACACCATATATTTT.

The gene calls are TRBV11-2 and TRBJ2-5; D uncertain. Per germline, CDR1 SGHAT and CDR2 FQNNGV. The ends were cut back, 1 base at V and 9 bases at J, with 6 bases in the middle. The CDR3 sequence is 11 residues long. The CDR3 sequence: CASSLVYPQYF. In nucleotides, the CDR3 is TGTGCCAGCAGCTTAGTCTATCCCCAGTACTTC.

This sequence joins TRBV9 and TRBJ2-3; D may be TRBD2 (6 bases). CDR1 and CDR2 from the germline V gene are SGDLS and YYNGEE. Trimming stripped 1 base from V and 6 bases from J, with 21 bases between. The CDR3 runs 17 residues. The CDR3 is CASSVTVLADGVDTQYF. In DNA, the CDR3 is TGTGCCAGCAGCGTAACGGTATTAGCGGATGGTGTGGATACGCAGTATTTT. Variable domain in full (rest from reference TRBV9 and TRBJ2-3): DSGVTQTPKHLITATGQRVTLRCSPRSGDLSVYWYQQSLDQGLQFLIQYYNGEERAKGNILERFSAQQFPDLHSELNLSSLELGDSALYFCASSVTVLADGVDTQYFGPGTRLTVL.

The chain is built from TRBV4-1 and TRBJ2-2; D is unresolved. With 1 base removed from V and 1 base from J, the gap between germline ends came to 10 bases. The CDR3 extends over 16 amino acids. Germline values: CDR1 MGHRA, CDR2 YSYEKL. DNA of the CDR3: TGCGCCAGCAGCCAAGTTTGGGGATGGAACACCGGGGAGCTGTTTTTT. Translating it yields CASSQVWGWNTGELFF.

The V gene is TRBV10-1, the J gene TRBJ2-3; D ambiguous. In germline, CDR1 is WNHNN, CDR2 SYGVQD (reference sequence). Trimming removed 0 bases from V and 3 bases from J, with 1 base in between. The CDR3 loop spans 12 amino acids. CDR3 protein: CASSESTDTQYF. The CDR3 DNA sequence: TGCGCCAGCAGTGAGTCGACAGATACGCAGTATTTT.

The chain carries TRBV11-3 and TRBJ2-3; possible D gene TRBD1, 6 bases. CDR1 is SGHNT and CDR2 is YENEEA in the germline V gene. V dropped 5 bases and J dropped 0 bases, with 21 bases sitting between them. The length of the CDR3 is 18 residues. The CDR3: CASSQTFLDRSSTDTQYF. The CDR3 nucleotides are TGTGCCAGCAGCCAAACTTTCCTCGACAGGAGTAGCACAGATACGCAGTATTTT.

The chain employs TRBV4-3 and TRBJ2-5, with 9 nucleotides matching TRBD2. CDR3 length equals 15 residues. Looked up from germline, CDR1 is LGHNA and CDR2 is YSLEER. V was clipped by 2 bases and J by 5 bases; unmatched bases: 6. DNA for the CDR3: TGCGCCAGCAGCCAATCCGGGACTAGCCCCGAGACCCAGTACTTC. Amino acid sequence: CASSQSGTSPETQYF.

Written as DNA, the CDR3 is TGCGCCAGCAGCTTGGGTGGGGGGGTCTACGAGCAGTACTTC. Protein product: CASSLGGGVYEQYF. The V and J genes are TRBV5-1 and TRBJ2-7; TRBD2 aligns across 7 bases. The V gene's germline CDR1 is SGHRS and CDR2 YFSETQ. The V segment lost 0 bases and the J segment 3 bases; nucleotides outside the gene matches: 3. The CDR3 has 14 residues.

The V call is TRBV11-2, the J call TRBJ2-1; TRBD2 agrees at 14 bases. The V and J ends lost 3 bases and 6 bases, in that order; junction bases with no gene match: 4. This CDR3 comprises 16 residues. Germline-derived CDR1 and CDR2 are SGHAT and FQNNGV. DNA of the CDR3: TGTGCCAGCAGCTTGGGGACTAGCGGGGGTCGCAATGAGCAGTTCTTC. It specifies CASSLGTSGGRNEQFF. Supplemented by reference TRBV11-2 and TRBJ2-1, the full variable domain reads EAGVAQSPRYKIIEKRQSVAFWCNPISGHATLYWYQQILGQGPKLLIQFQNNGVVDDSQLPKDRFSAERLKGVDSTLKIQPAKLEDSAVYLCASSLGTSGGRNEQFFGPGTRLTVL.

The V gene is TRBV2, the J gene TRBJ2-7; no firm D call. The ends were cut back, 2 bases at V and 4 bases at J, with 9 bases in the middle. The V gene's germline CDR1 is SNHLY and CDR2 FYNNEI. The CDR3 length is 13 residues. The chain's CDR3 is CASSEWQVYEQYF. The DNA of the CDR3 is TGTGCCAGCAGTGAATGGCAGGTGTACGAGCAGTACTTC.

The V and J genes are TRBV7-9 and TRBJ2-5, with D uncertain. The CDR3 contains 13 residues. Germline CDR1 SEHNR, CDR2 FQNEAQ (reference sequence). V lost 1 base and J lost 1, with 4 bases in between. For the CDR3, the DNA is TGTGCCAGCAGCTTAGTAGTCCAAGAGACCCAGTACTTC. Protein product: CASSLVVQETQYF.

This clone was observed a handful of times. The chain's CDR3 is CASSAKAGGQSDTQYF. DNA for the CDR3: TGCGCCAGCAGCGCTAAAGCGGGGGGGCAATCAGATACGCAGTATTTT. This sequence joins TRBV5-1 and TRBJ2-3; 10 bases map to TRBD2. Per the germline V gene, CDR1 is SGHRS and CDR2 is YFSETQ. The CDR3 has 16 residues. Trimming at V came to 4 bases and at J to 4 bases, leaving 9 bases not matched to a gene. Together with reference TRBV5-1 and TRBJ2-3, the CDR3 gives the full variable domain: KAGVTQTPRYLIKTRGQQVTLSCSPISGHRSVSWYQQTPGQGLQFLFEYFSETQRNKGNFPGRFSGRQFSNSRSEMNVSTLELGDSALYLCASSAKAGGQSDTQYFGPGTRLTVL.

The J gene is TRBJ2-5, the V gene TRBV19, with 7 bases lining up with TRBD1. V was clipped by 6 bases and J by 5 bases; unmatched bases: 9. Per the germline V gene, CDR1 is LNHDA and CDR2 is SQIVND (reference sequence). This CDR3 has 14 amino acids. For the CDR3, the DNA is TGTGCCAGTAGAATGACAGGGTCCGGGGAGACCCAGTACTTC. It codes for CASRMTGSGETQYF.

CDR3 in DNA: TGTGCCAGCAGCCTGGGACAGGGATGGGACATTCAGTACTTC. It yields the protein CASSLGQGWDIQYF. This sequence joins TRBV9 and TRBJ2-4; 9 bases are a match to TRBD1. The junction had 7 bases not matched to a gene; V was cut back by 4 bases and J by 8 bases. The CDR3 extends over 14 amino acids. CDR1 SGDLS and CDR2 YYNGEE come from the germline V gene.

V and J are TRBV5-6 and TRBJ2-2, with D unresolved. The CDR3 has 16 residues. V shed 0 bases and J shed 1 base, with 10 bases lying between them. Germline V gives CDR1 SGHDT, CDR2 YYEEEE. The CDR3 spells CASSLVPGLNTGELFF. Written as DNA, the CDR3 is TGTGCCAGCAGCTTGGTCCCGGGCCTGAACACCGGGGAGCTGTTTTTT.

CDR3 in DNA: TGTGCCAGCAGCTTGGCAGGGGCGGCAATTGGCTACACCTTC. Its translation: CASSLAGAAIGYTF. V gene TRBV5-5 combines with J gene TRBJ1-2; tentative D call: TRBD1 (6 bases). The length of the CDR3 is 14 residues. The germline V gene encodes CDR1 SGHKS and CDR2 YYEKEE (reference sequence). The V end lost 0 bases, the J end lost 7 bases, and 13 bases lay between the germline ends.

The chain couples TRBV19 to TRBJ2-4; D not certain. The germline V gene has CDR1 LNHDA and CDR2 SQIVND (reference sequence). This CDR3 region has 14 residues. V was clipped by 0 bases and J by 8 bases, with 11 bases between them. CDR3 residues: CASSIDPAGYIQYF. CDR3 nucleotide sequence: TGTGCCAGTAGTATAGATCCGGCAGGATACATTCAGTACTTC.

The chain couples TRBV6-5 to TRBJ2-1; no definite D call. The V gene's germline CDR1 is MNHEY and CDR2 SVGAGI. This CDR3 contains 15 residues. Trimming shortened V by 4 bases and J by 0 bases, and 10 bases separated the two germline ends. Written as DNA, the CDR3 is TGTGCCAGCAGTTTTGGCGGAGTCTCCTACAATGAGCAGTTCTTC. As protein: CASSFGGVSYNEQFF.